One and the same sample provided the 17 T cell receptor beta chains below, sequenced in a study of CDR3 diversity in severe acne. Using its own MiXCR run on the PCR reads, TCRdb lists one record per CDR3 protein. The sample lists tens of thousands of distinct CDR3 sequences, 51% seen once, with roughly an eighth in the top ten. The sequenced sample was blood. The receptor source for this set is a male donor in good health, without acne.

V is TRBV7-2 and J is TRBJ2-2; no clear D. The germline V and J ends were trimmed by 8 bases and 2 bases, with 6 bases remaining between them. The CDR3 is 12 residues long. CDR1 and CDR2 from the germline V gene are SGHTA and FQGNSA. In DNA, the CDR3 is TGTGCCAGCGGCATTAACACCGGGGAGCTGTTTTTT. Protein product: CASGINTGELFF.

This clonotype was seen repeatedly, ten times or more. The chain joins TRBV20-1 to TRBJ2-4; tentatively, D is TRBD1 or TRBD2 (5 bases each). Germline V gene lookup returns CDR1 DFQATT and CDR2 SNEGSKA (reference sequence). The CDR3 length is 16 residues. V was shortened by 3 bases and J by 0 bases, with 15 bases between the two germline ends. The CDR3 loop reads CSARGPLVLAKNIQYF. Written as DNA, the CDR3 is TGCAGTGCTAGGGGACCGCTTGTCCTAGCCAAAAACATTCAGTACTTC.

This chain links TRBV7-9 with TRBJ2-7; the match to TRBD2 covers 12 bases. In germline, CDR1 is SEHNR, CDR2 FQNEAQ (reference sequence). The CDR3 length is 19 residues. The V and J ends lost 0 bases and 7 bases, in that order; junction bases with no gene match: 16. In DNA form, the CDR3 reads TGTGCCAGCAGCTTAGCGAAGTACCCGCCGACTAGCGGGAGAGGGGAGCAGTACTTC. This translates into CASSLAKYPPTSGRGEQYF.

This clonotype came up many times. V is TRBV5-1 and J is TRBJ2-3; perhaps TRBD1 as D (5 bases). This CDR3 spans 13 amino acids. Germline-derived CDR1 and CDR2 are SGHRS and YFSETQ. Trimming removed 3 bases from V and 2 bases from J, with 7 bases in between. The CDR3 here is CASSSGSTDTQYF. The CDR3 bases are TGCGCCAGCAGCTCAGGGTCCACAGATACGCAGTATTTT.

This clonotype was picked up a small number of times. The chain recombines TRBV20-1 with TRBJ2-2; 9 nucleotides match TRBD1. This CDR3 has 15 amino acids. V trimming: 7 bases; J trimming: 3 bases; junction bases outside the gene matches: 9. Germline assignment: CDR1 DFQATT and CDR2 SNEGSKA (reference sequence). The CDR3 DNA reads as TGCAGTGTGGGACAGGGCCTCGCGGACACCGGGGAGCTGTTTTTT. It is translated as CSVGQGLADTGELFF.

Comment on this clonotype: Because the CDR3's place on the DNA is in doubt, the DNA is left out and the CDR3 is given as listed by TCRdb. The chain joins TRBV20-1 to TRBJ1-2; whether TRBD1, the table's D call, matches the DNA was not checked. The CDR3 is made up of 12 amino acids, end residues included. Looked up from germline, CDR1 is DFQATT and CDR2 is SNEGSKA (reference sequence). CDR3 amino acids: CSAPQEAYGCTF.

A few counts support this clonotype. The chain couples TRBV7-6 to TRBJ2-7; TRBD2 agrees at 7 bases. V trimming: 3 bases; J trimming: 5 bases; junction bases outside the gene matches: 13. CDR1 SGHVS and CDR2 FNYEAQ come from the germline V gene. The CDR3 totals 16 residues. The CDR3 loop is CASSFGGDPKVDEQYF. CDR3 DNA: TGTGCCAGCAGCTTTGGGGGGGATCCTAAAGTCGACGAGCAGTACTTC.

This clonotype was counted at least ten times. This chain joins TRBV5-1 and TRBJ1-5; 7 positions match TRBD1. Germline loops: CDR1 SGHRS, CDR2 YFSETQ. V was pared by 1 base and J by 1 base, with 2 bases of the junction left unmatched. The CDR3 is 15 amino acids. The CDR3 DNA sequence: TGCGCCAGCAGCTTGCAGGGGGGCAGCAATCAGCCCCAGCATTTT. Translation gives CASSLQGGSNQPQHF.

This rearrangement joins TRBV5-6 to TRBJ1-4, with 9 bases fitting TRBD1. This CDR3 is built from 15 residues. Germline V gene sequence: CDR1 SGHDT, CDR2 YYEEEE. V shed 2 bases and J 6 bases; nucleotides not matched to a gene: 5. The CDR3 DNA reads TGTGCCAGCAGCTTATTAACAGGGGGCGATGAAAAACTGTTTTTT. Translated: CASSLLTGGDEKLFF.

This clonotype appeared many times. The chain uses TRBV9 and TRBJ1-1; D possibly corresponds to TRBD1 (5 bases). Germline V gene sequence: CDR1 SGDLS, CDR2 YYNGEE. The length of the CDR3 is 17 residues. Trimming pared 2 bases from V and 2 bases from J, leaving 19 bases between. The DNA for the CDR3 is TGTGCCAGCAGCGTTAACCGGGGGGACTCCCCAAACACTGAAGCTTTCTTT. Protein: CASSVNRGDSPNTEAFF.

Within the sample, this clonotype is medium-sized. J is TRBJ1-1 and V is TRBV11-3; unclear D gene. This CDR3 is built from 13 residues. V dropped 4 bases and J dropped 5 bases, with 11 bases sitting between them. From germline, CDR1 is SGHNT and CDR2 YENEEA. As DNA, the CDR3 is TGTGCCAGCAGCTACGGGAGGGCAACTGAAGCTTTCTTT. This gives the protein CASSYGRATEAFF.

As concerns this clonotype: The conserved phenylalanine or tryptophan normally closing the CDR3 is absent here, so this likely arose from a read error. V and J are TRBV6-1 and TRBJ2-1; TRBD2 matches at 7 bases. CDR1 MNHNS and CDR2 SASEGT come from the germline V gene. This CDR3 region has 13 residues. Losses at the gene ends were 7 bases for V and 1 base for J; bases not matched to a gene: 1. The CDR3 DNA follows: TGTGCCAGCACTAGCGGATCCTACAATGAGCAGTTCAGA. It yields the protein CASTSGSYNEQFR.

Concerning this clonotype itself: The junction shows a germline mismatch at one end, possibly a read error. The chain uses TRBV6-5 and TRBJ2-7; 7 bases line up with TRBD1. Germline V lookup: CDR1 MNHEY, CDR2 SVGAGI. There are 15 residues in the CDR3. The DNA of the CDR3 is TGTGCCAGCAGTCGAGCCGACAGGGTCACCGGGGAGCTGTACTTC. Protein sequence: CASSRADRVTGELYF.

The chain has TRBV5-1 and TRBJ1-1; a weak D match, TRBD1 (5 bases). This CDR3 contains 14 residues. In germline, CDR1 is SGHRS, CDR2 YFSETQ. Trimming took off 5 bases at V and 3 bases at J, with 14 bases between the two ends. The CDR3 coding sequence is TGCGCCAGCAGGTTGACAGAGTCCTACACTGAAGCTTTCTTT. Translated: CASRLTESYTEAFF. The entire variable domain, with the rest obtained from reference TRBV5-1 and TRBJ1-1, is as follows: KAGVTQTPRYLIKTRGQQVTLSCSPISGHRSVSWYQQTPGQGLQFLFEYFSETQRNKGNFPGRFSGRQFSNSRSEMNVSTLELGDSALYLCASRLTESYTEAFFGQGTRLTVV.

The chain combines TRBV29-1 with TRBJ1-1; TRBD1 matches at 9 bases. Germline V gene lookup returns CDR1 SQVTM and CDR2 ANQGSEA. The CDR3 loop spans 16 amino acids. With 1 base clipped from V and 1 base from J, the junction kept 7 bases outside the gene matches. The CDR3 DNA is TGCAGCGTTGAAGCTCCATTACAGGGGGCGAACACTGAAGCTTTCTTT. Translation gives CSVEAPLQGANTEAFF.

This clonotype was recorded many times. This sequence joins TRBV19 and TRBJ1-5; weak D call: TRBD1 (5 bases). Germline lookup yields CDR1 LNHDA and CDR2 SQIVND (reference sequence). The CDR3 length is 14 residues. V was cut by 6 bases and J by 5 bases, with 14 bases left in between. The CDR3 protein is CASRWIGEDQPQHF. The CDR3 DNA is TGTGCCAGTAGATGGATAGGGGAGGATCAGCCCCAGCATTTT.

This clonotype was seen just once. This rearrangement joins TRBV7-3 to TRBJ2-1; 12 positions agree with TRBD2. With 0 bases clipped from V and 6 bases from J, the junction kept 6 bases outside the gene matches. Per the germline V gene, CDR1 is SGHTA and CDR2 is FQGTGA. The CDR3 length is 17 residues. CDR3 residues: CASSLTPGLAGTNEQFF. The CDR3 coding sequence is TGTGCCAGCAGCTTAACCCCCGGACTAGCGGGGACCAATGAGCAGTTCTTC.